Detailed here is one T cell receptor (beta chain). The antigen remains unidentified. This entry is derived from a study of T cell repertoires in cytomegalovirus infection. Study-level information: The public TCR beta signatures pointed to both CMV infection and matching HLA type. Study conclusions and caveats: There were HLA-C-restricted CMV-specific TCR beta clonotypes dominating the ex vivo response.

One entry per CDR3 protein, called by TCRdb with MiXCR from the reads. The sample gives some 800,000 distinct CDR3 sequences, approximately 32% of which show up once; around 12% is in the top ten. V dropped 5 bases and J dropped 5; count of bases not matched to a gene: 12. Germline CDR1 reads MNHGY; CDR2 reads SAAAGT. The CDR3 loop spans 17 amino acids. The clonotype comes from a human donor in good health (CMV status not recorded). Some clones in this sample may be carry-over from other donors' samples. The gene calls are TRBV6-8 and TRBJ2-2; 9 nucleotides align to TRBD2. This material consisted of cultured CD8+ T cells from PBMCs, taken from culture after CMV antigen stimulation. The CDR3 DNA is TGTGCCAGCAGTCACTTGGGGGAGCGGGGGGAAACCGGGGAGCTGTTTTTT. It is translated as CASSHLGERGETGELFF.